These 29 T cell receptor beta chains were all obtained from the same sample, sequenced in a study of shared clonotypes between healthy human individuals. Clones were read by immunoSEQ multiplex PCR, and TCRdb kept only the in-frame ones, dropping some. The data hold some 500,000 clones, with approximately 95% observed a single time. The source material was naive CD4+ T cells sorted from blood. The subset is: CD45RA+ positively selected. The receptors originated from a woman younger than 45 in good health.

This clone was seen just once. The V and J genes are TRBV18 and TRBJ2-2, with D uncertain. Trimming removed 2 bases from V and 3 bases from J, with 13 bases in between. The CDR3 is made up of 16 amino acids. CDR1 is KGHSH and CDR2 is LQKENI in the germline V gene. This CDR3 reads CASSPTTYGDTGELFF. The CDR3 nucleotides read TGTGCCAGCTCACCAACGACTTATGGGGACACCGGGGAGCTGTTTTTT.

J is TRBJ2-5 and V is TRBV5-4, with 11 nucleotides matching TRBD2. CDR1 and CDR2 from the germline V gene are SGHNT and YYREEE (reference sequence). CDR3 length: 14 amino acids. Trimming cost V 0 bases and J 6 bases; bases outside gene matches: 1. The CDR3 bases are TGTGCCAGCAGCTTGGGACTAGCGGGGCAGACCCAGTACTTC. The encoded protein is CASSLGLAGQTQYF.

The gene calls are TRBV21-1 and TRBJ2-4; no check of the table's D call, TRBD1, against the DNA was made. TRBV21-1 is described as a pseudogene. This CDR3 is built from 16 residues. This CDR3 reads CASSKVTPIPKNIQYF. In DNA form, the CDR3 reads TGTGCCAGCAGCAAAGTGACACCCATACCCAAAAACATTCAGTACTTC.

This chain joins TRBV29-1 and TRBJ2-1, with D possibly being TRBD2 (5 bases). The V gene lost 7 bases and the J gene lost 0 bases, with 13 bases spanning the gap. The CDR3 is 14 amino acids. The V gene's germline CDR1 is SQVTM and CDR2 ANQGSEA. The CDR3 nucleotides read TGCAGCGCGCTAGCTATAAGCTCCTACAATGAGCAGTTCTTC. Translation: CSALAISSYNEQFF.

The chain recombines TRBV19 with TRBJ2-2; 12 positions match TRBD2. V dropped 9 bases and J dropped 7; count of bases not matched to a gene: 9. The germline gives CDR1 LNHDA, CDR2 SQIVND (reference sequence). This CDR3 has 15 residues. The CDR3 loop is CASKRLAGVNGELFF. In DNA form, the CDR3 reads TGTGCCAGCAAAAGACTAGCGGGAGTAAACGGGGAGCTGTTTTTT.

This clone appeared once. The rearrangement uses TRBV5-4 and TRBJ2-7; maybe TRBD2 (5 bases). This CDR3 has 14 amino acids. Germline V CDR1 and CDR2: SGHNT, YYREEE (reference sequence). V was pared by 0 bases and J by 0 bases, with 7 bases between. DNA of the CDR3: TGTGCCAGCAGCTTGGTGGGGAGCTCCTACGAGCAGTACTTC. This codes for CASSLVGSSYEQYF.

Only one count was recorded for this clone. The chain has TRBV4-2 and TRBJ2-7, with TRBD2 matching over 11 bases. J was trimmed by 4 bases and V by 2 bases; bases with no gene match: 4. Germline lookup yields CDR1 LGHNA and CDR2 YNFKEQ. CDR3 length: 15 residues. In DNA, the CDR3 is TGTGCCAGCAGCCAAAGTAGCGGGAGGGCGTACGAGCAGTACTTC. Translated: CASSQSSGRAYEQYF.

Note on this clone: Other DNA sequences of this sample code for an identical CDR3. The chain recombines TRBV7-9 with TRBJ2-5, with D hard to call. V was trimmed by 4 bases and J by 1 base, leaving 7 bases between them. Germline V lookup: CDR1 SEHNR, CDR2 FQNEAQ (reference sequence). The CDR3 contains 13 residues. CDR3 sequence reads: CASSSGPQETQYF. Written as DNA, the CDR3 is TGTGCCAGCAGCTCCGGGCCCCAAGAGACCCAGTACTTC.

CDR3 nucleotide sequence: TGTGCCAGCAACGAAGCACAGGGCGACGAGCAGTACTTC. It specifies CASNEAQGDEQYF. This chain connects TRBV2 to TRBJ2-7, with a weak D call TRBD1 (6 bases). The ends were cut back, 7 bases at V and 5 bases at J, with 15 bases in the middle. In germline, CDR1 is SNHLY, CDR2 FYNNEI. The CDR3 is made up of 13 amino acids.

The chain recombines TRBV25-1 with TRBJ1-2; 7 nucleotides agree with TRBD1. The CDR3 covers 13 residues. Per the germline V gene, CDR1 is MGHDK and CDR2 is SYGVNS. Trimming at V came to 5 bases and at J to 4 bases, leaving 4 bases not matched to a gene. CDR3 coding DNA: TGTGCCAGCAGTTCAGGACAGGCCTATGGCTACACCTTC. It yields the protein CASSSGQAYGYTF.

The chain joins TRBV29-1 to TRBJ2-5, with TRBD1 as a possible D gene (6 bases). The CDR3 has 14 residues. V shed 3 bases and J shed 2 bases, with 13 bases lying between them. CDR1 SQVTM and CDR2 ANQGSEA come from the germline V gene. The CDR3 DNA sequence: TGCAGCGTTGATTGGGGGCCTGGGCAAGAGACCCAGTACTTC. Translated, it gives CSVDWGPGQETQYF.

CDR3 DNA sequence: TGTGCCAGCAGCCCCCGACAGGCGCGGGGCTATGGCTACACCTTC. It encodes CASSPRQARGYGYTF. The genes are TRBV7-8 and TRBJ1-2; tentatively, D is TRBD1 (6 bases). The CDR3 is 15 amino acids. CDR1 SGHVS and CDR2 FQNEAQ come from the germline V gene. Trimming pared 5 bases from V and 4 bases from J, leaving 17 bases between.

This chain joins TRBV5-1 and TRBJ2-3, with 11 bases fitting TRBD2. V shed 4 bases, J shed 6 bases, and the junction held 13 bases outside the gene matches. The germline CDR1 and CDR2 sequences are SGHRS and YFSETQ. The CDR3 spans 17 residues. The CDR3 nucleotides read TGCGCCAGCAGCCTGTTTACGGGACTAGCGGTTAGCGATACGCAGTATTTT. As protein: CASSLFTGLAVSDTQYF.

This clone has just one count. This chain joins TRBV5-1 and TRBJ2-2; no firm D call. Germline-derived CDR1 and CDR2 are SGHRS and YFSETQ. This CDR3 comprises 16 residues. V lost 0 bases to trimming and J lost 3 bases, with 12 bases between them. The DNA for the CDR3 is TGCGCCAGCAGCTTGGTGGTAGTCCGGGACACCGGGGAGCTGTTTTTT. Protein product: CASSLVVVRDTGELFF.

The chain uses TRBV5-1 and TRBJ2-7; 8 bases fit TRBD2. CDR1 is SGHRS and CDR2 is YFSETQ in the germline V gene. Trimming removed 1 base from V and 5 bases from J; junction bases left unmatched: 8. The CDR3 extends over 15 amino acids. Here the CDR3 reads CASSLIAGKIDEQYF. The CDR3 nucleotides are TGCGCCAGCAGCTTGATAGCGGGAAAGATCGACGAGCAGTACTTC.

The chain recombines TRBV2 with TRBJ1-5, with 9 bases identical to TRBD1. The germline CDR1 and CDR2 sequences are SNHLY and FYNNEI. The length of the CDR3 is 15 residues. V shed 5 bases, J shed 7 bases, and the junction held 9 bases outside the gene matches. As DNA, the CDR3 is TGTGCCAGCAGTTTCGAACAGGGGGCCACCCAGCCCCAGCATTTT. Encoded protein: CASSFEQGATQPQHF.

The table lists this clone with a count of one. The chain has TRBV15 and TRBJ2-1, with D perhaps matching TRBD1 (5 bases). CDR1 and CDR2 (germline): LNHNV, YYDKDF (reference sequence). The CDR3 covers 16 residues. The V end lost 0 bases, the J end lost 3 bases, and 12 bases lay between the germline ends. The CDR3 region is CATSRDRGNYYNEQFF. In nucleotides, the CDR3 is TGTGCCACCAGCAGAGATAGGGGTAATTACTACAATGAGCAGTTCTTC. The variable domain in full, completed from reference TRBV15 and TRBJ2-1, reads DAMVIQNPRYQVTQFGKPVTLSCSQTLNHNVMYWYQQKSSQAPKLLFHYYDKDFNNEADTPDNFQSRRPNTSFCFLDIRSPGLGDTAMYLCATSRDRGNYYNEQFFGPGTRLTVL.

The genes are TRBV7-2 and TRBJ1-1, with D hard to call. Germline values: CDR1 SGHTA, CDR2 FQGNSA. Trimming shortened V by 1 base and J by 6 bases, and 6 bases separated the two germline ends. The CDR3 spans 12 residues. CDR3 residues: CASSLGGAEAFF. The CDR3 coding sequence is TGTGCCAGCAGCTTAGGGGGAGCTGAAGCTTTCTTT.

This clone was detected only once. The chain recombines TRBV5-6 with TRBJ1-2; 10 positions match TRBD1. Germline CDR1 reads SGHDT; CDR2 reads YYEEEE. The junction had 2 bases not matched to a gene; V was cut back by 5 bases and J by 4 bases. The CDR3 extends over 13 amino acids. This CDR3 reads CASRRDRGYGYTF. For the CDR3, the DNA is TGTGCCAGCAGACGGGACAGGGGCTATGGCTACACCTTC.

The chain carries TRBV5-1 and TRBJ2-7, with TRBD2 matching 12 bases. This CDR3 contains 15 residues. V dropped 4 bases and J dropped 6; count of bases not matched to a gene: 8. CDR1 is SGHRS and CDR2 is YFSETQ in the germline V gene. The CDR3 DNA reads as TGCGCCAGCAGCGCGCGACAGACTAGCGGGAGCGAGCAGTACTTC. Its translation: CASSARQTSGSEQYF.

V and J are TRBV11-2 and TRBJ2-7; D possibly uses TRBD1 or TRBD2 (5 bases each). This CDR3 region has 14 residues. Germline V gives CDR1 SGHAT, CDR2 FQNNGV. V lost 3 bases, J lost 0 bases, and 9 bases lay in between. In DNA, the CDR3 is TGTGCCAGCAGCTTCCCCGGGGCCTCCTACGAGCAGTACTTC. Its translation is CASSFPGASYEQYF. Drawing the rest from reference TRBV11-2 and TRBJ2-7, the complete variable domain is EAGVAQSPRYKIIEKRQSVAFWCNPISGHATLYWYQQILGQGPKLLIQFQNNGVVDDSQLPKDRFSAERLKGVDSTLKIQPAKLEDSAVYLCASSFPGASYEQYFGPGTRLTVT.

The chain carries TRBV30 and TRBJ1-6; a weak D match, TRBD1 (5 bases). Germline CDR1 and CDR2: GTSNPN and SVGIG (reference sequence). V lost 7 bases, J lost 7 bases, and 23 bases lay in between. The length of the CDR3 is 16 residues. In DNA form, the CDR3 reads TGTGCCTCGGGGACGGCACCCGCTCTTACGAATTCACCCCTCCACTTT. Protein sequence: CASGTAPALTNSPLHF.

This chain uses TRBV6-5 with TRBJ2-7; D gene ambiguous. The CDR3 is made up of 14 amino acids. The germline V and J ends were trimmed by 3 bases and 4 bases, with 13 bases remaining between them. CDR1 and CDR2 (germline): MNHEY, SVGAGI. CDR3 bases: TGTGCCAGCAGTTATAGGCGGCAGATATACGAGCAGTACTTC. Translation: CASSYRRQIYEQYF.

The chain carries TRBV5-6 and TRBJ2-3; a weak D match, TRBD2 (5 bases). The CDR3 is 14 residues long. Trimming shortened V by 2 bases and J by 4 bases, and 11 bases separated the two germline ends. Per the germline V gene, CDR1 is SGHDT and CDR2 is YYEEEE. The CDR3 DNA follows: TGTGCCAGCAGCTTCACAGAGAGGGCAGATACGCAGTATTTT. Translated, it gives CASSFTERADTQYF.

The chain recombines TRBV19 with TRBJ2-2, with TRBD1 matching 9 bases. This CDR3 comprises 16 residues. J gave up 1 base and V 7 bases, and 7 bases lay outside the gene matches. CDR1 is LNHDA and CDR2 is SQIVND in the germline V gene (reference sequence). CDR3 nucleotide sequence: TGTGCCAGTATGACTCCGGGACAGGGGAACACCGGGGAGCTGTTTTTT. Its protein is CASMTPGQGNTGELFF.

This clone is a singleton in its sample. The chain is built from TRBV11-3 and TRBJ2-3; D ambiguous. The germline V and J ends were trimmed by 8 bases and 4 bases, with 22 bases remaining between them. The CDR3 loop spans 16 amino acids. Germline-derived CDR1 and CDR2 are SGHNT and YENEEA. Here the CDR3 reads CASSAWGAKEADTQYF. As DNA, the CDR3 is TGTGCCAGCTCCGCTTGGGGTGCTAAAGAGGCAGATACGCAGTATTTT.

The J gene is TRBJ1-2, the V gene TRBV11-2; TRBD1 aligns across 7 bases. The length of the CDR3 is 12 residues. Germline loops: CDR1 SGHAT, CDR2 FQNNGV. The ends lost 5 bases at V and 8 bases at J; junction bases unmatched: 5. The CDR3 DNA reads TGTGCCAGCAGCCCCCACAGGGGCGGCTACACCTTC. Its translation: CASSPHRGGYTF.

This rearrangement joins TRBV27 to TRBJ1-3; TRBD1 might be the D (6 bases). The germline gives CDR1 MNHEY, CDR2 SMNVEV (reference sequence). The CDR3 is 14 amino acids. Trimming took off 8 bases at V and 0 bases at J, with 11 bases between the two ends. CDR3 sequence reads: CASATGTSGNTIYF. The DNA of the CDR3 is TGTGCCAGCGCCACAGGGACCTCTGGAAACACCATATATTTT.

The chain couples TRBV18 to TRBJ1-2; D uncertain. Germline CDR1 is KGHSH and CDR2 is LQKENI. CDR3 size: 13 residues. V lost 2 bases to trimming and J lost 8 bases, with 12 bases between them. CDR3 sequence (DNA): TGTGCCAGCTCACCAATCTCGGTGCGAGGCTACACCTTC. Residues: CASSPISVRGYTF.